The rows below give T cell receptor beta chains drawn from one sample of a study of beta chain features in type 1 diabetes. Produced via immunoSEQ multiplex PCR; TCRdb's table is partial and in-frame only. The profile shows around 300,000 clones, about 8.5% of them singletons. What was sequenced was central memory CD4+ T cells from blood. The receptors were sampled from a woman aged 18-29 years in good health. CDR3s include the opening cysteine and the closing phenylalanine or tryptophan. The order of the fields is D gene, clone size, J gene, V gene, CDR3 protein, CDR3 DNA. A D gene is named only where the DNA matches it firmly. The size entry is marked missing in some rows and otherwise reads once, few, many or a size class.

-,few,TRBJ1-2,TRBV7-9,CASSFPGHTDYGYTF,TGTGCCAGCAGCTTTCCCGGACACACGGACTATGGCTACACCTTC
-,-,TRBJ1-1,TRBV7-9,CASSLGPRAAFF,TGTGCCAGCAGCTTAGGGCCAAGAGCGGCTTTCTTT
-,-,TRBJ1-2,TRBV5-6,CASSSLTWNYGYTF,TGTGCCAGCAGCTCGCTAACTTGGAACTATGGCTACACCTTC
-,few,TRBJ1-2,TRBV6-1,CASSEQWVGWSVGYGYTF,TGTGCCAGCAGTGAACAATGGGTGGGCTGGTCGGTAGGCTATGGCTACACCTTC
-,-,TRBJ2-1,TRBV6-5,CASAISSYNEQFF,TGTGCCAGCGCGATCAGCTCCTACAATGAGCAGTTCTTC
-,few,TRBJ2-6,TRBV4-3,CASSLGGAGANVLTF,TGCGCCAGCAGCTTAGGCGGGGCTGGGGCCAACGTCCTGACTTTC
TRBD2,-,TRBJ2-1,TRBV6-5,CASRTRGGSYNEQFF,TGTGCCAGCAGGACGCGCGGCGGGAGCTACAATGAGCAGTTCTTC
TRBD1,-,TRBJ1-2,TRBV5-4,CASSTLGDSLYGYTF,TGTGCCAGCAGCACACTCGGGGACAGCCTCTATGGCTACACCTTC
-,-,TRBJ1-1,TRBV6-5,CASSYDPGQNTEAFF,TGTGCCAGCAGTTACGATCCGGGACAAAACACTGAAGCTTTCTTT
TRBD1,many,TRBJ2-5,TRBV4-1,CASSRTGGTEETQYF,TGCGCCAGCAGCCGAACAGGGGGCACCGAAGAGACCCAGTACTTC
-,-,TRBJ2-7,TRBV5-1,CASSLLQGSYEQYF,TGCGCCAGCAGCTTGTTACAGGGCTCCTACGAGCAGTACTTC
TRBD1,few,TRBJ2-1,TRBV7-3,CASSLLGGADEQFF,TGTGCCAGCAGCTTATTAGGGGGCGCGGATGAGCAGTTCTTC
TRBD1,few,TRBJ1-2,TRBV23-1,CASSQRTGVNYGYTF,TGCGCCAGCAGTCAACGGACAGGGGTAAACTATGGCTACACCTTC
-,-,TRBJ2-3,TRBV19,CASSIGQGRGNTQYF,TGTGCCAGTAGTATCGGGCAGGGGAGAGGGAATACGCAGTATTTT
TRBD2,few,TRBJ2-3,TRBV4-3,CASSGGGLAVTDTQYF,TGCGCCAGCAGCGGGGGAGGACTAGCGGTCACAGATACGCAGTATTTT
-,few,TRBJ2-7,TRBV19,CASPPRSGTTYEQYF,TGTGCCAGTCCCCCCCGCAGCGGAACTACCTACGAGCAGTACTTC
-,-,TRBJ1-1,TRBV9,CASSVQGRNTEAFF,TGTGCCAGCAGCGTTCAGGGTAGGAACACTGAAGCTTTCTTT
TRBD2,-,TRBJ2-3,TRBV7-3,CASSGLAGGLADTQYF,TGTGCCAGCAGCGGGCTAGCGGGAGGGCTGGCAGATACGCAGTATTTT
-,-,TRBJ2-1,TRBV29-1,CSVEEWSYNEQFF,TGCAGCGTTGAAGAGTGGTCCTACAATGAGCAGTTCTTC
-,-,TRBJ2-3,TRBV7-7,CASSPTGYGDTQYF,TGTGCTAGCAGCCCTACAGGGTATGGGGATACGCAGTATTTT
TRBD1,few,TRBJ1-2,TRBV29-1,CSVVQGGDGYTF,TGCAGCGTTGTCCAGGGGGGGGATGGCTACACCTTC
-,once,TRBJ1-6,TRBV6-5,CASRRSRGKDSPLHF,TGTGCCAGCAGACGATCCAGGGGAAAGGATTCACCCCTCCACTTT
-,few,TRBJ2-6,TRBV19,CASSMGSSGANVLTF,TGTGCCAGTAGTATGGGGTCCTCTGGGGCCAACGTCCTGACTTTC
-,many,TRBJ2-7,TRBV9,CASNPLDNSYEQYF,TGTGCCAGCAACCCTCTCGACAACTCCTACGAGCAGTACTTC
TRBD2,-,TRBJ2-1,TRBV7-2,CASSLESREVWEQFF,TGTGCCAGCAGCTTGGAGTCGCGGGAGGTCTGGGAGCAGTTCTTC
-,-,TRBJ2-4,TRBV27,CASMRGDNSAKNIQYF,TGTGCCAGCATGAGGGGGGACAATTCTGCCAAAAACATTCAGTACTTC
-,-,TRBJ2-1,TRBV30,CAWRRTDYNEQFF,TGTGCCTGGAGACGGACAGACTACAATGAGCAGTTCTTC
TRBD1,few,TRBJ1-4,TRBV5-1,CASRGTGWNEKLFF,TGCGCCAGCAGAGGGACAGGGTGGAATGAAAAACTGTTTTTT
-,few,TRBJ2-3,TRBV2,CASNSGADTQYF,TGTGCCAGCAATTCGGGTGCAGATACGCAGTATTTT
TRBD2,-,TRBJ2-7,TRBV11-3,CASSRLAGGSYEQYF,TGTGCCAGCAGCCGACTAGCGGGGGGTTCCTACGAGCAGTACTTC
-,-,TRBJ1-4,TRBV11-3,CASSFNQGTNEKLFF,TGTGCCAGCAGCTTTAACCAGGGAACTAATGAAAAACTGTTTTTT
-,few,TRBJ1-1,TRBV5-1,CASSSRDATEAFF,TGCGCCAGCAGCTCCAGGGATGCCACTGAAGCTTTCTTT
-,few,TRBJ1-1,TRBV6-5,CASSSIRQRGKTEAFF,TGTGCCAGCAGTTCCATCCGACAAAGGGGTAAGACTGAAGCTTTCTTT
-,few,TRBJ2-7,TRBV18,CASSQDSGLSYEQYF,TGTGCCAGCTCACAGGATAGCGGCCTCTCCTACGAGCAGTACTTC
-,-,TRBJ1-1,TRBV2,CATTGGETEAFF,TGTGCCACCACGGGAGGGGAAACTGAAGCTTTCTTT
-,many,TRBJ2-1,TRBV7-2,CASSSGYNEQFF,TGTGCCAGCAGCTCAGGGTACAATGAGCAGTTCTTC
-,-,TRBJ1-5,TRBV30,CAWSGQISNQPQHF,TGTGCCTGGAGTGGACAGATAAGCAATCAGCCCCAGCATTTT
-,few,TRBJ1-2,TRBV7-3,CASSLEPEDPYTF,TGTGCCAGCAGCTTAGAACCCGAAGATCCCTACACCTTC
-,few,TRBJ2-3,TRBV25-1,CASSNGPTDTQYF,TGTGCCAGCAGTAACGGCCCCACAGATACGCAGTATTTT
-,-,TRBJ2-1,TRBV7-3,CASSVSRGLATTEQFF,TGTGCCAGCAGCGTATCCCGGGGATTAGCTACAACTGAGCAGTTCTTC
-,-,TRBJ2-1,TRBV20-1,CSAWGSNEQFF,TGCAGTGCCTGGGGCTCCAATGAGCAGTTCTTC
-,few,TRBJ1-6,TRBV28,CASRERAGRSKGF,TGTGCCAGCAGAGAACGGGCGGGACGCTCAAAGGGATTT
-,-,TRBJ2-6,TRBV4-1,CASSQEYRSSGANVLTF,TGCGCCAGCAGCCAAGAATACCGAAGTTCTGGGGCCAACGTCCTGACTTTC
-,few,TRBJ2-5,TRBV7-2,CASSSYFLETQYF,TGTGCCAGCAGCTCCTATTTCCTCGAGACCCAGTACTTC
-,few,TRBJ2-2,TRBV6-1,CASAVRVHTGELFF,TGTGCCAGCGCGGTTAGGGTCCACACCGGGGAGCTGTTTTTT